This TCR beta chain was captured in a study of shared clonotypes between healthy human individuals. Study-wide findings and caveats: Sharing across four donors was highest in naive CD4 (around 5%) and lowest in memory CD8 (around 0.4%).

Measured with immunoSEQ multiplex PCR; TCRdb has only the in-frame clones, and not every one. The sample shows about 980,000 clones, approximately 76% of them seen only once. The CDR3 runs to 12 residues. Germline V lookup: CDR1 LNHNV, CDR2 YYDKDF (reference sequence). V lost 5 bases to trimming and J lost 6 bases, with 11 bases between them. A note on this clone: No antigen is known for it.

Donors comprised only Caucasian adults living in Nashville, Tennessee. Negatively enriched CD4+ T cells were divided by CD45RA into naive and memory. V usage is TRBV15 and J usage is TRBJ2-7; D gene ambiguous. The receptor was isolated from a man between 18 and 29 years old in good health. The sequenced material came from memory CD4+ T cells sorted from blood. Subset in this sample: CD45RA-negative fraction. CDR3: CATSRPTGEQYF. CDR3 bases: TGTGCCACCAGCCGACCGACCGGCGAGCAGTACTTC.